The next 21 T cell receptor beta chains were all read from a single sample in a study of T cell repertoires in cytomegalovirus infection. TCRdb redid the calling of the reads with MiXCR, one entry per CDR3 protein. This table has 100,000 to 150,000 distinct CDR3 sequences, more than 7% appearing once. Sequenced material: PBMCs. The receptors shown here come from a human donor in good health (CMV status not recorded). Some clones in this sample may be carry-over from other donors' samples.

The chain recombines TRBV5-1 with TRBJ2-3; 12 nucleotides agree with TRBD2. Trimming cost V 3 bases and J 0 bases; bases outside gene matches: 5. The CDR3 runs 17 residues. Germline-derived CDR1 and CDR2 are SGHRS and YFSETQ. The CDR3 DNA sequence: TGCGCCAGCAGCTGGCCCCTAGCGGGGGGGAGCACAGATACGCAGTATTTT. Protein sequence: CASSWPLAGGSTDTQYF.

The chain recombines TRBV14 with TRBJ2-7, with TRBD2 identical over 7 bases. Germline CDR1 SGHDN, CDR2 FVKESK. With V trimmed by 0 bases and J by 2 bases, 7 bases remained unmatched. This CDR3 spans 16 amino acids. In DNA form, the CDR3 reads TGTGCCAGCAGCCAAGATCACGGGACTACTACCTACGAGCAGTACTTC. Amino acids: CASSQDHGTTTYEQYF.

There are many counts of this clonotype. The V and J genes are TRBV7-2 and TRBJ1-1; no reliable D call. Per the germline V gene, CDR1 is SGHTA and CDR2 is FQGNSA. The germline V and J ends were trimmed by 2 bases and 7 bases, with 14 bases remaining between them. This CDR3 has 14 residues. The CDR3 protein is CASSLYGVRGEAFF. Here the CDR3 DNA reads TGTGCCAGCAGCTTATATGGGGTGCGGGGTGAAGCTTTCTTT.

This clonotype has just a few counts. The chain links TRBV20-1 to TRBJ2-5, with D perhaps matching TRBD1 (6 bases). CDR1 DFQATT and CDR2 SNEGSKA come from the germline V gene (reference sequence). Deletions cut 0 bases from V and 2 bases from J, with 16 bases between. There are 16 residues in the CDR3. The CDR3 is CSARDNNRVVQETQYF. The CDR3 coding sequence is TGCAGTGCTAGAGATAATAACAGGGTGGTGCAAGAGACCCAGTACTTC.

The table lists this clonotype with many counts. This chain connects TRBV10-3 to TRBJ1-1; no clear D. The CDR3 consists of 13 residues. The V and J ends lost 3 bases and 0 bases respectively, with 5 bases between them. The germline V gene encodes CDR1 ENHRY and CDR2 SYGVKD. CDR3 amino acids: CAISDGVNTEAFF. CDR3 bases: TGTGCCATCAGTGACGGCGTGAACACTGAAGCTTTCTTT.

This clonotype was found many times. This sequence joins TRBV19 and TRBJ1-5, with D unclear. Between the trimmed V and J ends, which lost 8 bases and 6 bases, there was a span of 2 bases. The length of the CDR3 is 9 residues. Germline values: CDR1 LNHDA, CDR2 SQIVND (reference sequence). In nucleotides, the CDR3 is TGTGCCAGTGGTCAGCCCCAGCATTTT. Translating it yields CASGQPQHF.

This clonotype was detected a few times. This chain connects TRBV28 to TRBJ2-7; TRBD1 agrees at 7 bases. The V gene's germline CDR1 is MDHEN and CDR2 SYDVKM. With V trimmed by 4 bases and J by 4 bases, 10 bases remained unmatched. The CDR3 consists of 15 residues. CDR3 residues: CASSSVAGGRYEQYF. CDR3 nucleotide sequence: TGTGCCAGCAGTTCGGTAGCAGGGGGTAGGTACGAGCAGTACTTC.

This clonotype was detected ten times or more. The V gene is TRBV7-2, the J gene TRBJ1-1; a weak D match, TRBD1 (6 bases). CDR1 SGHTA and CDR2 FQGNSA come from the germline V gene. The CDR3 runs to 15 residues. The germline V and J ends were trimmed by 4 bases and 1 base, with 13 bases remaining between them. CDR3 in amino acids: CASSSNRASNTEAFF. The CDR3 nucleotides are TGTGCCAGCAGCTCCAACAGGGCGTCGAACACTGAAGCTTTCTTT.

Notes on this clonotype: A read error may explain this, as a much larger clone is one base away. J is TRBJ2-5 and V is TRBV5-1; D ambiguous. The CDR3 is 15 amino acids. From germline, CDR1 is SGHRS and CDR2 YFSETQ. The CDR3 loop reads CASSLSLLGKETQHF. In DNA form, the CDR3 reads TGCGCCAGCAGCTTGTCTCTTCTAGGGAAAGAGACCCAGCACTTC.

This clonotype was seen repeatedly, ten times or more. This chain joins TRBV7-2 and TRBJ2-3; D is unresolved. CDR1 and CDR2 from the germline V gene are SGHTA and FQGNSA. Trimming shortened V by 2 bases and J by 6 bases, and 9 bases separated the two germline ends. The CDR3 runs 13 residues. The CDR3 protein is CASSLPTLDTQYF. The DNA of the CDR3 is TGTGCCAGCAGCTTACCGACTTTGGATACGCAGTATTTT.

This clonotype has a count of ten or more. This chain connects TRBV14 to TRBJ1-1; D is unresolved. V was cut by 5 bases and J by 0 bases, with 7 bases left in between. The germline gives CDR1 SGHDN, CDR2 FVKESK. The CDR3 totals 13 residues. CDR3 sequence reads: CASSSLMNTEAFF. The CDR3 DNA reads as TGTGCCAGCAGCAGTTTAATGAACACTGAAGCTTTCTTT.

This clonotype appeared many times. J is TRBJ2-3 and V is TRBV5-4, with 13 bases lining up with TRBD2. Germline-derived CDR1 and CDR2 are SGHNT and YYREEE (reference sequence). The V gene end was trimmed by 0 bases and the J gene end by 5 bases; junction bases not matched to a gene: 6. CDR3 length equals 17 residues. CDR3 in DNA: TGTGCCAGCAGCTTGGCACAACTAGCGGGGGGGATAGATACGCAGTATTTT. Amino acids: CASSLAQLAGGIDTQYF.

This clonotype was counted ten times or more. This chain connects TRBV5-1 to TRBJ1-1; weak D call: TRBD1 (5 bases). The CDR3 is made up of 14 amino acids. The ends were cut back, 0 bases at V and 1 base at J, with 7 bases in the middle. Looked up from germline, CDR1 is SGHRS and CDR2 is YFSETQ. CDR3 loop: CASSLDQGNTEAFF. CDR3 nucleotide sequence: TGCGCCAGCAGCTTGGATCAGGGGAACACTGAAGCTTTCTTT.

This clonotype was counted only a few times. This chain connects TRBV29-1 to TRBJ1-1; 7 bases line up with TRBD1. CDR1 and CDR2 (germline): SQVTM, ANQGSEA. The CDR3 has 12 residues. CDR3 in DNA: TGCAGGGGGGGCAGGGGGTACACTGAAGCTTTCTTT. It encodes CRGGRGYTEAFF.

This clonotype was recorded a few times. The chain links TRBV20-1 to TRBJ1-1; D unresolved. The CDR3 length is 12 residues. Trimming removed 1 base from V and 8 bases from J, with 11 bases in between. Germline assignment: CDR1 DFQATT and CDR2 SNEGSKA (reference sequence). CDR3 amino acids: CSARVVRLEAFF. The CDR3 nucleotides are TGCAGTGCTAGAGTCGTAAGGCTAGAAGCTTTCTTT.

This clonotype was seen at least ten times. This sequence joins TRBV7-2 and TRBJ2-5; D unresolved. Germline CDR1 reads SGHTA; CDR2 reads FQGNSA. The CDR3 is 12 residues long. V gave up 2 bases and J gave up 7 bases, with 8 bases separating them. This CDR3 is CASSLSAPTQYF. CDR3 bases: TGTGCCAGCAGCTTATCTGCGCCGACCCAGTACTTC.

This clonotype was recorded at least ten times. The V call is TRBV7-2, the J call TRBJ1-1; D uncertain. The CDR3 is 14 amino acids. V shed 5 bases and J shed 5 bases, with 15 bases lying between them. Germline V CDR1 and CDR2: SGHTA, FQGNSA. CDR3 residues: CASSTPRRGTEAFF. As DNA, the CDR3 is TGTGCCAGCAGCACCCCCCGGCGAGGGACTGAAGCTTTCTTT.

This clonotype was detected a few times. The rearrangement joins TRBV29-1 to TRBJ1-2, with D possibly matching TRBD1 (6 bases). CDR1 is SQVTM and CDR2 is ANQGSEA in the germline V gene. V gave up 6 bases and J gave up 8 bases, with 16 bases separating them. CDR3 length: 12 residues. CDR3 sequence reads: CSVGASSMGYTF. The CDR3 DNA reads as TGCAGCGTGGGGGCTTCCTCGATGGGCTACACCTTC.

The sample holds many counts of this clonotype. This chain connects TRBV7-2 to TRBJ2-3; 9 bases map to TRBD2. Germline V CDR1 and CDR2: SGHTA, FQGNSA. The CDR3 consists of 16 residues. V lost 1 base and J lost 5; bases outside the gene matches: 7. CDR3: CASSLGGGRVEDTQYF. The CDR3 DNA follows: TGTGCCAGCAGCTTAGGGGGCGGGAGGGTAGAAGATACGCAGTATTTT.

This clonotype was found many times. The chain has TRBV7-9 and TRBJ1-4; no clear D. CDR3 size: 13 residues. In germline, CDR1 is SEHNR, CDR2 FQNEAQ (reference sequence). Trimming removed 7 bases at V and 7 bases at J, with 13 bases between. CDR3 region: CASTKVAGEKLFF. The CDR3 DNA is TGTGCCAGCACCAAGGTGGCAGGTGAAAAACTGTTTTTT. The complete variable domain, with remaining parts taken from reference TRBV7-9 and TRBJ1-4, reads DTGVSQNPRHKITKRGQNVTFRCDPISEHNRLYWYRQTLGQGPEFLTYFQNEAQLEKSRLLSDRFSAERPKGSFSTLEIQRTEQGDSAMYLCASTKVAGEKLFFGSGTQLSVL.

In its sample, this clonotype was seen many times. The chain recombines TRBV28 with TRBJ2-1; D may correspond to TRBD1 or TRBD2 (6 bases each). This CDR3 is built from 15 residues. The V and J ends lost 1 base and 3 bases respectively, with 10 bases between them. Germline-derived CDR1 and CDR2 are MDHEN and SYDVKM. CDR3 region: CASSLLEGVYNEQFF. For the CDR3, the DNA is TGTGCCAGCAGTTTATTGGAGGGGGTCTACAATGAGCAGTTCTTC.